This is a list of T cell receptor beta chains from one sample in a study of control samples from healthy donors and cancer patients. Using immunoSEQ multiplex PCR, the repertoire was profiled, and TCRdb retains in-frame clones only, with some absent. The table lists some 150,000 clones, 91% of them singletons. Sequencing input: blood. These receptors came from a woman in her 30s in good health. CDR3s include the opening cysteine and the closing phenylalanine or tryptophan. The order of the fields is clone size, D gene, J gene, V gene, CDR3 protein, CDR3 DNA. The D gene is left open where the match is weak. The listing skips clone size in some rows; elsewhere it reads once, few, many or a size class.

size: NA; D: NA; J: TRBJ2-1; V: TRBV10-2; CDR3: CASRQGGYNEQFF; DNA: TGCGCCAGCAGACAGGGGGGGTACAATGAGCAGTTCTTC
size: once; D: NA; J: TRBJ1-3; V: TRBV9; CDR3: CASSVVPDGNTIYF; DNA: TGTGCCAGCAGCGTAGTTCCAGATGGAAACACCATATATTTT
size: once; D: NA; J: TRBJ2-7; V: TRBV19; CDR3: CASSIRRGGYEQYF; DNA: TGTGCCAGTAGTATAAGGAGGGGAGGCTATGAGCAGTACTTC
size: NA; D: TRBD2; J: TRBJ2-1; V: TRBV19; CDR3: CASSIGRLAGGLSSYNEQFF; DNA: TGTGCCAGTAGTATAGGGAGACTAGCGGGAGGTCTAAGCTCCTACAATGAGCAGTTCTTC
size: NA; D: TRBD2; J: TRBJ2-5; V: TRBV5-6; CDR3: CASSATGTSGAFQETQYF; DNA: TGTGCCAGCAGCGCCACCGGGACTAGTGGGGCCTTCCAAGAGACCCAGTACTTC
size: once; D: TRBD1; J: TRBJ1-2; V: TRBV6-5; CDR3: CATVKTGVDGYTF; DNA: TGTGCCACCGTGAAAACAGGGGTCGATGGCTACACCTTC
size: NA; D: TRBD1; J: TRBJ1-3; V: TRBV6-5; CDR3: CASSYTGVGNTIYF; DNA: TGTGCCAGCAGTTACACAGGGGTCGGAAACACCATATATTTT
size: NA; D: NA; J: TRBJ1-1; V: TRBV9; CDR3: CASSPRDIGNTEAFF; DNA: TGTGCCAGCAGCCCACGGGACATCGGGAACACTGAAGCTTTCTTT
size: NA; D: NA; J: TRBJ1-3; V: TRBV18; CDR3: CASSPRTSSGNTIYF; DNA: TGTGCCAGCTCACCACGGACGAGCTCTGGAAACACCATATATTTT
size: few; D: TRBD1; J: TRBJ2-7; V: TRBV27; CDR3: CASSLAGGNYEQYF; DNA: TGTGCCAGCAGTTTGGCAGGGGGCAACTACGAGCAGTACTTC
size: NA; D: NA; J: TRBJ1-1; V: TRBV6-5; CDR3: CASRDSGNTEAFF; DNA: TGTGCCAGCAGGGACAGTGGGAACACTGAAGCTTTCTTT
size: NA; D: NA; J: TRBJ2-7; V: TRBV24-1; CDR3: CATSDFWDVNYEQYF; DNA: TGTGCCACCAGTGATTTTTGGGACGTTAACTACGAGCAGTACTTC
size: NA; D: NA; J: TRBJ2-1; V: TRBV25-1; CDR3: CASSGRLGNEQFF; DNA: TGTGCCAGCAGTGGGAGACTGGGAAATGAGCAGTTCTTC
size: NA; D: NA; J: TRBJ1-5; V: TRBV4-2; CDR3: CASSQVGATNQPQHF; DNA: TGTGCCAGCAGCCAAGTTGGGGCTACAAATCAGCCCCAGCATTTT
size: NA; D: NA; J: TRBJ2-1; V: TRBV6-2/TRBV6-3; CDR3: CASSYSLVSSYNEQFF; DNA: TGTGCCAGCAGTTACAGTTTGGTAAGCTCCTACAATGAGCAGTTCTTC
size: NA; D: NA; J: TRBJ1-5; V: TRBV2; CDR3: CASSRDDYNQPQHF; DNA: TGTGCCAGCTCCCGGGACGACTACAATCAGCCCCAGCATTTT
size: NA; D: NA; J: TRBJ1-5; V: TRBV27; CDR3: CASSFLSNQPQHF; DNA: TGTGCCAGCAGTTTCTTGAGCAATCAGCCCCAGCATTTT
size: few; D: TRBD1; J: TRBJ1-1; V: TRBV12-3/TRBV12-4; CDR3: CASSDRGLTEAFF; DNA: TGTGCCAGCAGTGACAGGGGGTTGACTGAAGCTTTCTTT
size: NA; D: NA; J: TRBJ1-2; V: TRBV6-5; CDR3: CASRYTGTGNYGYTF; DNA: TGTGCCAGCCGATATACCGGGACGGGGAACTATGGCTACACCTTC
size: NA; D: TRBD1; J: TRBJ1-6; V: TRBV29-1; CDR3: CSASRDRGSPLHF; DNA: TGCAGCGCCTCCCGGGACAGGGGGTCACCCCTCCACTTT
size: NA; D: TRBD1; J: TRBJ1-1; V: TRBV19; CDR3: CASFGTGTGNTEAFF; DNA: TGTGCCAGTTTTGGAACCGGGACAGGTAACACTGAAGCTTTCTTT
size: NA; D: NA; J: TRBJ1-2; V: TRBV6-5; CDR3: CASSYTNYGYTF; DNA: TGTGCCAGCAGTTACACCAACTATGGCTACACCTTC
size: NA; D: TRBD2; J: TRBJ2-2; V: TRBV6-5; CDR3: CASSNLAGLTGELFF; DNA: TGTGCCAGCAGTAACCTAGCGGGACTAACCGGGGAGCTGTTTTTT
size: once; D: TRBD1; J: TRBJ2-5; V: TRBV30; CDR3: CACQGGGETQYF; DNA: TGTGCCTGTCAAGGGGGCGGGGAGACCCAGTACTTC
size: NA; D: NA; J: TRBJ2-5; V: TRBV5-4; CDR3: CASSLGTLETQYF; DNA: TGTGCCAGCAGCTTGGGGACGTTGGAGACCCAGTACTTC
size: NA; D: NA; J: TRBJ1-1; V: TRBV5-1; CDR3: CASSPRVENTEAFF; DNA: TGCGCCAGCAGCCCCAGGGTGGAGAACACTGAAGCTTTCTTT
size: NA; D: NA; J: TRBJ2-2; V: TRBV13; CDR3: CASSTRDTGTTTNTGELFF; DNA: TGTGCCAGCAGCACCCGGGACACCGGGACTACGACGAACACCGGGGAGCTGTTTTTT
size: NA; D: TRBD2; J: TRBJ2-2; V: TRBV10-2; CDR3: CASIGLAGEVRANTGELFF; DNA: TGCGCCAGCATCGGACTAGCGGGGGAAGTTCGAGCGAACACCGGGGAGCTGTTTTTT
size: NA; D: NA; J: TRBJ1-1; V: TRBV6-4; CDR3: CASSDRENTEAFF; DNA: TGTGCCAGCAGTGACAGGGAGAACACTGAAGCTTTCTTT
size: NA; D: NA; J: TRBJ1-2; V: TRBV2; CDR3: CASRGGGNYGYTF; DNA: TGTGCCAGCAGGGGAGGGGGAAACTATGGCTACACCTTC
size: NA; D: TRBD1; J: TRBJ1-2; V: TRBV2; CDR3: CASSAGTGLYGYTF; DNA: TGTGCCAGCAGTGCCGGGACAGGGCTCTATGGCTACACCTTC
size: once; D: TRBD2; J: TRBJ2-3; V: TRBV20-1; CDR3: CSTSDTDTQYF; DNA: TGCAGCACTAGCGACACAGATACGCAGTATTTT
size: NA; D: NA; J: TRBJ2-5; V: TRBV18; CDR3: CASSPRGETQYF; DNA: TGTGCCAGCTCACCACGGGGGGAGACCCAGTACTTC
size: NA; D: TRBD2; J: TRBJ2-3; V: TRBV3-1/TRBV3-2; CDR3: CASSLVAGGNTDTQYF; DNA: TGTGCCAGCAGCCTGGTAGCGGGGGGAAACACAGATACGCAGTATTTT
size: NA; D: NA; J: TRBJ2-1; V: TRBV6-5; CDR3: CASSYVDWSSYNEQFF; DNA: TGTGCCAGCAGTTACGTGGACTGGAGCTCCTACAATGAGCAGTTCTTC
size: NA; D: NA; J: TRBJ1-2; V: TRBV29-1; CDR3: CSVGVRDGYTF; DNA: TGCAGCGTTGGGGTCAGGGATGGCTACACCTTC
size: few; D: TRBD2; J: TRBJ2-4; V: TRBV5-4; CDR3: CASSLGVLGGNIQYF; DNA: TGTGCCAGCAGCTTGGGTGTGTTGGGAGGGAACATTCAGTACTTC
size: once; D: TRBD2; J: TRBJ2-3; V: TRBV15; CDR3: CATSRGTIQDTQYF; DNA: TGTGCCACCAGCAGGGGGACTATTCAGGATACGCAGTATTTT
size: NA; D: TRBD2; J: TRBJ2-2; V: TRBV15; CDR3: CATSKLAGGRELFF; DNA: TGTGCCACCAGCAAACTAGCGGGGGGGCGGGAGCTGTTTTTT
size: once; D: NA; J: TRBJ1-3; V: TRBV5-6; CDR3: CASSFSGNTIYF; DNA: TGTGCCAGCAGCTTTTCTGGAAACACCATATATTTT
size: NA; D: NA; J: TRBJ1-1; V: TRBV6-5; CDR3: CASTRTGNTEAFF; DNA: TGTGCCAGCACCCGAACAGGGAACACTGAAGCTTTCTTT
size: NA; D: TRBD2; J: TRBJ2-2; V: TRBV4-3; CDR3: CASSQDSAGGAGELFF; DNA: TGCGCCAGCAGCCAAGATTCAGCGGGAGGCGCCGGGGAGCTGTTTTTT
size: NA; D: NA; J: TRBJ2-7; V: TRBV27; CDR3: CASSPRDPSYEQYF; DNA: TGTGCCAGCAGTCCCCGGGACCCCTCCTACGAGCAGTACTTC
size: NA; D: TRBD1; J: TRBJ2-3; V: TRBV2; CDR3: CATPTGTGPTDTQYF; DNA: TGTGCCACCCCTACCGGGACAGGGCCCACAGATACGCAGTATTTT
size: NA; D: TRBD1; J: TRBJ1-2; V: TRBV6-5; CDR3: CASRAGTGGDYGYTF; DNA: TGTGCCAGCAGGGCCGGGACAGGGGGCGACTATGGCTACACCTTC
size: NA; D: NA; J: TRBJ2-7; V: TRBV20-1; CDR3: CSADTHYEQYF; DNA: TGCAGTGCGGACACCCACTACGAGCAGTACTTC
size: NA; D: TRBD2; J: TRBJ2-7; V: TRBV2; CDR3: CASSDSSGGEEQYF; DNA: TGTGCCAGCAGTGATTCTAGCGGGGGGGAAGAGCAGTACTTC
size: NA; D: NA; J: TRBJ2-7; V: TRBV20-1; CDR3: CSASSPDRSYEQYF; DNA: TGCAGTGCTAGTTCCCCGGACCGCTCCTACGAGCAGTACTTC
size: NA; D: NA; J: TRBJ1-2; V: TRBV9; CDR3: CASSSPTSLYGYTF; DNA: TGTGCCAGCAGCTCCCCGACATCACTCTATGGCTACACCTTC
size: NA; D: NA; J: TRBJ2-7; V: TRBV5-6; CDR3: CASSPGVGYEQYF; DNA: TGTGCCAGCAGCCCAGGGGTAGGCTACGAGCAGTACTTC
size: NA; D: TRBD1; J: TRBJ1-5; V: TRBV6-5; CDR3: CASSRTGYGNQPQHF; DNA: TGTGCCAGCAGTCGGACAGGGTACGGAAATCAGCCCCAGCATTTT
size: NA; D: NA; J: TRBJ1-5; V: TRBV30; CDR3: CAWTSTGSNQPQHF; DNA: TGTGCCTGGACCTCGACGGGTAGCAATCAGCCCCAGCATTTT
size: few; D: TRBD1; J: TRBJ1-2; V: TRBV7-9; CDR3: CASSDTGTVSLMGYTF; DNA: TGTGCCAGCAGCGATACCGGGACAGTGTCTTTGATGGGCTACACCTTC
size: NA; D: TRBD2; J: TRBJ2-2; V: TRBV2; CDR3: CASSDLGLAGYTGELFF; DNA: TGTGCCAGCAGTGACCTGGGACTAGCGGGGTATACCGGGGAGCTGTTTTTT
size: NA; D: TRBD1; J: TRBJ1-2; V: TRBV5-1; CDR3: CASSPTGVTNYGYTF; DNA: TGCGCCAGCAGCCCGACAGGGGTAACGAACTATGGCTACACCTTC
size: NA; D: TRBD2; J: TRBJ2-7; V: TRBV30; CDR3: CAWSRTGLAGGSSYEQYF; DNA: TGTGCCTGGAGTAGGACCGGACTAGCGGGAGGGAGCTCCTACGAGCAGTACTTC
size: NA; D: NA; J: TRBJ1-1; V: TRBV6-1; CDR3: CASSDGRITEAFF; DNA: TGTGCCAGCAGTGACGGACGGATCACTGAAGCTTTCTTT
size: NA; D: NA; J: TRBJ1-3; V: TRBV19; CDR3: CASSTQVAGNTIYF; DNA: TGTGCCAGTAGTACACAGGTAGCTGGAAACACCATATATTTT
size: NA; D: NA; J: TRBJ1-6; V: TRBV5-6; CDR3: CASSPSYNSPLHF; DNA: TGTGCCAGCAGCCCGTCCTATAATTCACCCCTCCACTTT
size: once; D: NA; J: TRBJ2-7; V: TRBV21-1; CDR3: CASSNQTLGESYEQYF; DNA: TGTGCCAGCAGCAACCAGACACTGGGCGAATCCTACGAGCAGTACTTC